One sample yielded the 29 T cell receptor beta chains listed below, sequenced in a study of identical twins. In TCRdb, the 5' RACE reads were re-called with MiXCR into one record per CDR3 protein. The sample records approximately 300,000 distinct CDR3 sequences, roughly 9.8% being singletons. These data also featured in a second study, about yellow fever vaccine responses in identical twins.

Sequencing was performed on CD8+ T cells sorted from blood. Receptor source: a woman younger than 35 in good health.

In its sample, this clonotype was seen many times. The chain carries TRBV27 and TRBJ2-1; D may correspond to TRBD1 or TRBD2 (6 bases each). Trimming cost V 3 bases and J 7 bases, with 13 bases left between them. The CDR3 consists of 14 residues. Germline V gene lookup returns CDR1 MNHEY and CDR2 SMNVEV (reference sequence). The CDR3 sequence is CASSLGGAVNEQFF. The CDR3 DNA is TGTGCCAGCAGTTTGGGGGGCGCGGTGAATGAGCAGTTCTTC.

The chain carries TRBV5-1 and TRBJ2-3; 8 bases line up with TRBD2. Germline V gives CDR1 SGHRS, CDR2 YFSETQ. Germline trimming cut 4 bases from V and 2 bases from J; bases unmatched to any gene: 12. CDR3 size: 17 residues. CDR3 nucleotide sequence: TGCGCCAGCAGCCACGAACTAGCGGAAGATTTCACAGATACGCAGTATTTT. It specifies CASSHELAEDFTDTQYF. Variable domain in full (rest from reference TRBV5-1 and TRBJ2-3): KAGVTQTPRYLIKTRGQQVTLSCSPISGHRSVSWYQQTPGQGLQFLFEYFSETQRNKGNFPGRFSGRQFSNSRSEMNVSTLELGDSALYLCASSHELAEDFTDTQYFGPGTRLTVL.

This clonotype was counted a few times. The CDR3 sequence is CASSHWTSGNEQFF. The CDR3 nucleotides are TGTGCCAGCAGCCACTGGACTAGCGGGAATGAGCAGTTCTTC. V usage is TRBV14 and J usage is TRBJ2-1, with 11 positions matching TRBD2. Germline V lookup: CDR1 SGHDN, CDR2 FVKESK. The ends lost 3 bases at V and 7 bases at J; junction bases unmatched: 2. CDR3 length: 14 residues.

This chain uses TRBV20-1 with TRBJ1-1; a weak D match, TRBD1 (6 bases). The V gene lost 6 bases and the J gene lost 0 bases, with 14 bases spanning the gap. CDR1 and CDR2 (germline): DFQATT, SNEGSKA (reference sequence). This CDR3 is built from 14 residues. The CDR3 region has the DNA TGCAGTGCGCGGGGGGGGCCCATGAACACTGAAGCTTTCTTT. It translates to CSARGGPMNTEAFF.

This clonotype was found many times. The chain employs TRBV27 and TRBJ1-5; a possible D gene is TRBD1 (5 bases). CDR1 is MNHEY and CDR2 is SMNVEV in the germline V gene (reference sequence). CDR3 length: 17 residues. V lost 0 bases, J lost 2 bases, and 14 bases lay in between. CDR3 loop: CASSLSFGGNRNQPQHF. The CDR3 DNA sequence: TGTGCCAGCAGTTTATCGTTCGGGGGTAATCGCAATCAGCCCCAGCATTTT.

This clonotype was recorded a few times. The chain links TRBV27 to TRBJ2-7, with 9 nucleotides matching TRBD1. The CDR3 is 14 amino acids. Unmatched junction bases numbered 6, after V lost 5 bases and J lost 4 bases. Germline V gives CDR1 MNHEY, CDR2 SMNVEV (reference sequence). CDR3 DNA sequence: TGTGCCAGCAGTCCGTGGGACAGGGAATACGAGCAGTACTTC. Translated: CASSPWDREYEQYF.

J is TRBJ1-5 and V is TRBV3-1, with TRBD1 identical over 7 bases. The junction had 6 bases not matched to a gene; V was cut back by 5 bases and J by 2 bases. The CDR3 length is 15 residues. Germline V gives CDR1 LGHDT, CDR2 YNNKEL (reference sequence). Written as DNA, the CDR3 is TGTGCCAGCAGCGGTGACAGGGACCGCAATCAGCCCCAGCATTTT. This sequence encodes CASSGDRDRNQPQHF.

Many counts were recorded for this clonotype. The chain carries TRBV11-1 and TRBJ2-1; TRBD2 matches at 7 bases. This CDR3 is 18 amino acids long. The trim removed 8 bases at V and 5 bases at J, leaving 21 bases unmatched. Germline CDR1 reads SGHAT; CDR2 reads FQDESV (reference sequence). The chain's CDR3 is CASAQGGRIAGKDNEQFF. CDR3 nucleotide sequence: TGTGCCAGCGCGCAGGGCGGGAGAATTGCAGGGAAGGACAATGAGCAGTTCTTC.

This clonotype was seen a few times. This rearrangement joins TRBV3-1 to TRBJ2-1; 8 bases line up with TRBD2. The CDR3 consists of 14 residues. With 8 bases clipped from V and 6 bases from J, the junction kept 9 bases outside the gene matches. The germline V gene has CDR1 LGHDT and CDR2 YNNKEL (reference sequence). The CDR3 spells CASATGTRGNEQFF. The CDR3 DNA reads TGTGCCAGCGCAACCGGGACTAGAGGCAATGAGCAGTTCTTC.

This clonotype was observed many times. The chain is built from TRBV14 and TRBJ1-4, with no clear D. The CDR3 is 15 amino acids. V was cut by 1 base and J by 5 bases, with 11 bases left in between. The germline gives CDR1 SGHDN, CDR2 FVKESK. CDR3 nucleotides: TGTGCCAGCAGCCAAGTCCCCAGTCGGAATGAAAAACTGTTTTTT. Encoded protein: CASSQVPSRNEKLFF.

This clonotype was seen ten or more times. The CDR3 sequence: CATSRAGTGDNEQYF. The CDR3 region has the DNA TGTGCCACCAGCAGGGCCGGGACAGGGGACAACGAGCAGTACTTC. The rearrangement links TRBV15 to TRBJ2-7, with 10 bases identical to TRBD1. Trimming took 3 bases from V and 5 from J; bases not matched to a gene: 7. Germline loops: CDR1 LNHNV, CDR2 YYDKDF (reference sequence). There are 15 residues in the CDR3.

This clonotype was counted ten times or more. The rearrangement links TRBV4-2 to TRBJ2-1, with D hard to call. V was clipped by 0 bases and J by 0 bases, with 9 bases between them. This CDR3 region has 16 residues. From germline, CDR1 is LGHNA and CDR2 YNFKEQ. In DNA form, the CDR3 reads TGTGCCAGCAGCCAAGAAGTGGTGAACTCCTACAATGAGCAGTTCTTC. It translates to CASSQEVVNSYNEQFF.

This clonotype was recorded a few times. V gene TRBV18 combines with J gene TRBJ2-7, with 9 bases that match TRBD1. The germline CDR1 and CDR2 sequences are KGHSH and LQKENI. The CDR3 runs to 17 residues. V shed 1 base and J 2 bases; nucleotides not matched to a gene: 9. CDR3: CASSPRDRDTFTYEQYF. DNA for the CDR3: TGTGCCAGCTCACCACGGGACAGGGATACCTTTACCTACGAGCAGTACTTC.

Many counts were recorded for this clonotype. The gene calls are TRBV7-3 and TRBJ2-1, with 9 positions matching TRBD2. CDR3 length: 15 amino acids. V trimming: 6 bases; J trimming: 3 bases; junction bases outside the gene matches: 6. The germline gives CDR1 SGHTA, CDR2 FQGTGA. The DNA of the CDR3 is TGTGCCAGCAGAGCCAGCGGGGGGTACTACAATGAGCAGTTCTTC. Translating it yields CASRASGGYYNEQFF.

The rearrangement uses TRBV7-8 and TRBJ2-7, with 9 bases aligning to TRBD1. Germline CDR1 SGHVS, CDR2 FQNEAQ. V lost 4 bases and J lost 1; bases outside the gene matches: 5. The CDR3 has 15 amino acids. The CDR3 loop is CASSSMGTGSYEQYF. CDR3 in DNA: TGTGCCAGCAGCTCAATGGGGACAGGGTCCTACGAGCAGTACTTC. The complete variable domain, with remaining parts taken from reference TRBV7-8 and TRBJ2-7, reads GAGVSQSPRYKVAKRGQDVALRCDPISGHVSLFWYQQALGQGPEFLTYFQNEAQLDKSGLPSDRFFAERPEGSVSTLKIQRTQQEDSAVYLCASSSMGTGSYEQYFGPGTRLTVT.

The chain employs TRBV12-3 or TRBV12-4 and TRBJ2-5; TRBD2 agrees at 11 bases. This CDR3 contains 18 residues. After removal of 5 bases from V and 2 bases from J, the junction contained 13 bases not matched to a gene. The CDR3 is CASSDTSGGATLQETQYF. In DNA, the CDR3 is TGTGCCAGCAGTGATACTAGCGGGGGCGCGACCTTACAAGAGACCCAGTACTTC.

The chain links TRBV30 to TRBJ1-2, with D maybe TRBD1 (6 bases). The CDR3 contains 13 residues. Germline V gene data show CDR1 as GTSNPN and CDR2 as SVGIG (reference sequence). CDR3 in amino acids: CAMETGQGFGYTF. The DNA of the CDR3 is TGTGCAATGGAAACCGGTCAGGGGTTTGGCTACACCTTC.

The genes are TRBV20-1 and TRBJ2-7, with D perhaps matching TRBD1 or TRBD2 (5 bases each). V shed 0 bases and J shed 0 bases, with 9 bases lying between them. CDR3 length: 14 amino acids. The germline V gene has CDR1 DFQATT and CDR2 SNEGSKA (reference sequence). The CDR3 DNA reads TGCAGTGCTAGAGATGGGGGAAGCTCCTACGAGCAGTACTTC. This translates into CSARDGGSSYEQYF.

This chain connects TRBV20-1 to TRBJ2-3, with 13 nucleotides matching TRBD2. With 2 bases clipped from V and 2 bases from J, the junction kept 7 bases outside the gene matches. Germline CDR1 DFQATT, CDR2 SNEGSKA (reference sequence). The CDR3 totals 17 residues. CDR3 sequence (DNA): TGCAGTGCTAGACGGACTAGCGGGAGCGGCCTCACAGATACGCAGTATTTT. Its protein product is CSARRTSGSGLTDTQYF.

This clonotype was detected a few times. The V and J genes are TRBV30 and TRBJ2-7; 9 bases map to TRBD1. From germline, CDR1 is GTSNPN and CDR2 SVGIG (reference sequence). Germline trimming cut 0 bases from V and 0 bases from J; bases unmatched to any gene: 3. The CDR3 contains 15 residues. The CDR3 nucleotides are TGTGCCTGGAGTGTGGGACAGGGCCTCTCCTACGAGCAGTACTTC. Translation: CAWSVGQGLSYEQYF.

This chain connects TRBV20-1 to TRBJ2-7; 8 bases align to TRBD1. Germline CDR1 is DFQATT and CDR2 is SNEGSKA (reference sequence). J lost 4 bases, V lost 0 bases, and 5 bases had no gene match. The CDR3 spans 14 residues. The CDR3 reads CSARDGQGAYEQYF. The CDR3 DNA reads TGCAGTGCTAGAGACGGGCAGGGGGCATACGAGCAGTACTTC.

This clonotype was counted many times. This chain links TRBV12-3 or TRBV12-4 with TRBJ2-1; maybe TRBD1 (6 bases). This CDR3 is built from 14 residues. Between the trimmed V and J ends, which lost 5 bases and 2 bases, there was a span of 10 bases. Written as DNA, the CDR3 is TGTGCCAGCAGTCCCGCAGGGGCCTACAATGAGCAGTTCTTC. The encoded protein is CASSPAGAYNEQFF.

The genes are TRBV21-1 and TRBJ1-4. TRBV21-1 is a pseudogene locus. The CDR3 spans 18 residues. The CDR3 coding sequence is TGTGCCAGCAGTAACATCAAAGCGGGGGGCGGGATCTATGAAAAACTGTTTTTT. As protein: CASSNIKAGGGIYEKLFF.

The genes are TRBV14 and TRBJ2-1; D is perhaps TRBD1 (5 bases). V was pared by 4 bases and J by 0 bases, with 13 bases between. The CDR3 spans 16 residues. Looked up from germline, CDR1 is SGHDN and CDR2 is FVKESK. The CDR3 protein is CASSPHRKSSYNEQFF. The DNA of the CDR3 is TGTGCCAGCAGCCCTCACAGGAAAAGCTCCTACAATGAGCAGTTCTTC.

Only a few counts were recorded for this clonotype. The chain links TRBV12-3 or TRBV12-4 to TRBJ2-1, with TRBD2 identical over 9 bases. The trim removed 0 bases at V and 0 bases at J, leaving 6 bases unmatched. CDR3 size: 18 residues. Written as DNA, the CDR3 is TGTGCCAGCAGTTTAGCGAACCGACTAGCGGACTCCTACAATGAGCAGTTCTTC. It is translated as CASSLANRLADSYNEQFF.

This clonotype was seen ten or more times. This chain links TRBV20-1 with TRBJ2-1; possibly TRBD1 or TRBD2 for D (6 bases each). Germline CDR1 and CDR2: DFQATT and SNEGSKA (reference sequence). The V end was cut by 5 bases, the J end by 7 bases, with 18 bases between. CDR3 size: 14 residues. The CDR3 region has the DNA TGCAGTGCTTGGAGGGTGGGACATAAGAATGAGCAGTTCTTC. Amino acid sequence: CSAWRVGHKNEQFF.

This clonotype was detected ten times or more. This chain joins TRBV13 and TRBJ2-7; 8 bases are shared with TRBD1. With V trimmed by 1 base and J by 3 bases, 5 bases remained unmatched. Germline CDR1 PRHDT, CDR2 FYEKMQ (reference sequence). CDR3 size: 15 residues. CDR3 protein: CASSLAGQVFYEQYF. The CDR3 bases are TGTGCCAGCAGCTTAGCGGGACAGGTGTTCTACGAGCAGTACTTC.

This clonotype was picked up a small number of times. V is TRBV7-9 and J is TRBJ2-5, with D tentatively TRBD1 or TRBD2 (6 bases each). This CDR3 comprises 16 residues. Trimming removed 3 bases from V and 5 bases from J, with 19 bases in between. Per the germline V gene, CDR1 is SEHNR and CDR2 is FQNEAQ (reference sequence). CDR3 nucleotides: TGTGCCAGCAGCTTGGTCCCCACGGGGGCAATGGAGACCCAGTACTTC. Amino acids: CASSLVPTGAMETQYF.

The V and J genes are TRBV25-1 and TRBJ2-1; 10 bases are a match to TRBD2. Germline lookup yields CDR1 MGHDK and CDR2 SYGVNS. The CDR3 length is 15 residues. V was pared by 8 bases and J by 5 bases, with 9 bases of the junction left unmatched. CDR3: CASVDLAGVDNEQFF. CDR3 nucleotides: TGTGCCAGCGTAGACCTAGCGGGAGTAGACAATGAGCAGTTCTTC.